This T cell receptor (beta chain) was recovered during a study of blood T cell repertoires in COVID-19 (dated by TCRdb to about 2020). With regard to the full study: Samples from collaborators originated in the United States, Italy and Spain and spanned both the acute and convalescent phases of COVID-19. The prospective study material was composed of cDNA or gDNA derived from T cells, B-cell-depleted T cells, or PBMCs. Subjects who had been exposed to COVID-19, were actively infected with it, or had recovered from it provided the deeply sampled blood TCRbeta repertoires that made up the dataset. A freely available public database, intended as a resource for researchers studying the immune response to SARS-CoV-2, is where the repertoires were released. The samples were drawn from the first 160 participants of the ongoing ImmuneRACE study and from about 1,200 subjects provided by 6 global collaborators. Sample metadata almost always included a de-identified subject ID, COVID-19 status, age in years and sex. Where available, HLA class I and class II types were taken from metadata supplied by the sample provider and were not determined by assay-based typing.

TCRbeta CDR3 regions were amplified from genomic DNA using the immunoSEQ Assay, a bias-controlled multiplex PCR. Per the original workflow: Nucleated cell counts per sample were estimated from amplification of reference gene primers within the assay. Sequence reads were collapsed and filtered to measure the absolute abundance of every unique TCRbeta CDR3 rearrangement. For each sample, productive Simpson clonality was calculated as the square root of Simpson's diversity index over productive rearrangements. This is the immuneACCESS table as TCRdb keeps it, with only in-frame sequences that have V and J called. A part of the clones is gone; compared with another copy, unresolved V genes explain less than half, and the rest is unexplained. That table supplies the V and J calls and clone size; D and trimming were determined from the DNA. This sample gives 200,000 to 300,000 clones in total; approximately 90% of them show up just once. The ten largest clones capture more than 6% of the sample.

Notes on this clone: This receptor's antigen is unknown. Base qualities are not recorded, but no much larger clone differs from it by a single base.

Samples from volunteer blood donors who had recovered from COVID-19 were contributed by a second Seattle source. Each collaborating institution followed its own protocols to collect whole blood in K2EDTA tubes. For TCRbeta analysis, collaborator samples were shipped as frozen whole blood, as isolated PBMCs, or as DNA extracted from either sample type. The cysteine opens and the phenylalanine closes a CDR3 of 15 amino acids. Kept here is only the CDR3 DNA, which spans 45 bases and is read in frame from base 1. V loses 3 bases at its end and J loses 3 bases; junction bases beyond the gene matches: 3. According to the germline V gene, CDR1 reads SGHRS and CDR2 reads YFSETQ. The research as a whole found: Clinical and demographic metadata were provided uncurated, with the amount varying by source and participant.

Sequenced sample: peripheral blood. Recombination linked TRBV5-1 to TRBJ1-5, and TRBD1 aligns with 10 junction nucleotides. This clonotype was obtained from a man aged 60 to 75 who had recovered from COVID-19. The DNA is as follows: TGCGCCAGCAGCTCCGGACAGGGGGACAATCAGCCCCAGCATTTT. Its translation is CASSSGQGDNQPQHF.